This T cell receptor beta chain comes out of a study of blood T cell repertoires in COVID-19 (dated by TCRdb to about 2020). About the study as a whole: The collaborator samples originated in the United States, Italy and Spain and spanned the acute and convalescent phases of COVID-19. The prospective study material was composed of cDNA or gDNA derived from T cells, B-cell-depleted T cells, or PBMCs. Subjects who had been exposed to COVID-19, were actively infected with it, or had recovered from it provided the deeply sampled blood TCRbeta repertoires that made up the dataset. A freely available public database, intended as a resource for researchers studying the immune response to SARS-CoV-2, is where the repertoires were released. Samples came from the ongoing ImmuneRACE study (first 160 participants) plus 1,254 subjects from 6 global collaborators. The sample metadata nearly always contained a de-identified subject ID, COVID-19 status, age in years and sex. Where available, HLA class I and class II types were taken from metadata supplied by the sample provider and were not determined by assay-based typing. What the work shows at the level of the full study, not this receptor alone: The amount of clinical and demographic metadata varied by source and participant and was provided uncurated.

To note about this clone: Its antigen is still unknown. Per-base qualities were not stored, and no clone one base away is much larger.

One collaborating source in Seattle enrolled patients during active infection and followed them longitudinally through the course of disease. Each collaborating institution followed its own protocols to collect whole blood in K2EDTA tubes. For TCRbeta analysis, collaborators shipped samples in one of three forms: frozen whole blood, isolated PBMCs, or DNA extracted from either of those sample types. TCRbeta CDR3 regions were amplified from genomic DNA by means of the immunoSEQ Assay, a bias-controlled multiplex PCR. Per the original workflow: Within the assay, amplification of reference gene primers was used to estimate how many nucleated cells each sample contained. Sequence reads were collapsed and filtered to measure the absolute abundance of every unique TCRbeta CDR3 rearrangement. For each sample, productive Simpson clonality was calculated as the square root of Simpson's diversity index over productive rearrangements. TCRdb holds this immuneACCESS table with in-frame rearrangements only. Some clones are missing; in checked studies, unresolved V genes explain under half, and the rest has no known cause. V, J and clone size reflect that table, while D and trimming were determined from the DNA. This sample lists approximately 75,000 clones; about 88% were detected once. The leading ten clones occupy about 6% of the sample.

Reading the germline V gene gives CDR1 MNHGY and CDR2 SAAAGT. The CDR3 runs 15 residues from the cysteine to the phenylalanine. Only the CDR3 region is kept as DNA, spanning 45 bases read in frame from base 1. V loses 6 bases of germline sequence and J loses 5 bases, and the interval between the two ends is 19 bases. Here the chain combines TRBV6-8 and TRBJ1-2, with the D gene uncertain. Sequencing was carried out using peripheral blood. The sequence came from a man older than 75 with COVID-19, enrolled during active disease. The CDR3 reads as follows: CASREYPDGTYGYTF. The DNA sequence follows: TGTGCCAGCAGGGAGTACCCCGACGGAACTTATGGCTACACCTTC.